A selection of T cell receptor beta chains follows, all from one sample in a study of early T cells in non-severe SARS-CoV-2 infection. TCRdb redid the calling of the 5' RACE reads with MiXCR, one entry per CDR3 protein. The sample holds 45,000 to 70,000 distinct CDR3 sequences, 9.5% to 13% seen once. Sequenced: whole blood. The receptor source for this set is an adult who was a healthcare worker with PCR-confirmed SARS-CoV-2 infection or an uninfected control (not recorded which). Each CDR3 is given with its conserved first and last residue. Fields, in order: J gene, D gene, CDR3 length, V gene, clone size, CDR3 protein, CDR3 DNA. D genes are given only for firm matches. Expanded clones are given a class, and other clones once, few, many or no size at all.

J gene: TRBJ2-1; D gene: TRBD1; CDR3 length: 17; V gene: TRBV10-3; clone size: many; CDR3 protein: CAISESTVGQSYNEQFF; CDR3 DNA: TGTGCCATCAGTGAGTCAACCGTGGGACAGAGCTACAATGAGCAGTTCTTC
J gene: TRBJ2-7; D gene: TRBD1; CDR3 length: 13; V gene: TRBV27; clone size: many; CDR3 protein: CASSGTGGYEQYF; CDR3 DNA: TGTGCCAGCTCCGGGACAGGGGGTTACGAGCAGTACTTC
J gene: TRBJ2-6; D gene: NA; CDR3 length: 17; V gene: TRBV28; clone size: many; CDR3 protein: CASLPPGVASGANVLTF; CDR3 DNA: TGTGCCTCCCTCCCCCCAGGGGTAGCCTCTGGGGCCAACGTCCTGACTTTC
J gene: TRBJ2-4; D gene: NA; CDR3 length: 15; V gene: TRBV2; clone size: NA; CDR3 protein: CASSEEALAKNIQYF; CDR3 DNA: TGTGCCAGCAGTGAGGAAGCTCTAGCCAAAAACATTCAGTACTTC
J gene: TRBJ1-5; D gene: NA; CDR3 length: 14; V gene: TRBV5-1; clone size: many; CDR3 protein: CASSLGGRNQPQHF; CDR3 DNA: TGCGCCAGCAGCTTGGGGGGACGCAATCAGCCCCAGCATTTT
J gene: TRBJ2-5; D gene: NA; CDR3 length: 13; V gene: TRBV5-1; clone size: few; CDR3 protein: CASRTEGGETQYF; CDR3 DNA: TGCGCCAGCCGAACGGAGGGCGGCGAGACCCAGTACTTC
J gene: TRBJ2-3; D gene: NA; CDR3 length: 16; V gene: TRBV2; clone size: many; CDR3 protein: CASKPDAGSPADTQYF; CDR3 DNA: TGTGCCAGCAAACCTGACGCCGGTTCCCCGGCAGATACGCAGTATTTT
J gene: TRBJ2-1; D gene: TRBD1; CDR3 length: 13; V gene: TRBV2; clone size: few; CDR3 protein: CASSERQGSEQFF; CDR3 DNA: TGTGCCAGCAGTGAAAGACAGGGCAGTGAGCAGTTCTTC
J gene: TRBJ2-1; D gene: TRBD2; CDR3 length: 14; V gene: TRBV11-2; clone size: few; CDR3 protein: CASSFLRGANEQFF; CDR3 DNA: TGTGCCAGCAGCTTCCTGCGGGGGGCTAATGAGCAGTTCTTC
J gene: TRBJ2-5; D gene: NA; CDR3 length: 13; V gene: TRBV6-1; clone size: few; CDR3 protein: CASRRSTTETQYF; CDR3 DNA: TGTGCCAGTAGAAGGTCGACCACGGAGACCCAGTACTTC
J gene: TRBJ2-7; D gene: NA; CDR3 length: 14; V gene: TRBV29-1; clone size: NA; CDR3 protein: CSVEGQGPGGEQYF; CDR3 DNA: TGCAGCGTTGAAGGCCAGGGACCGGGCGGAGAGCAGTACTTC
J gene: TRBJ2-3; D gene: NA; CDR3 length: 14; V gene: TRBV5-4; clone size: many; CDR3 protein: CASSLGGTTDTQYF; CDR3 DNA: TGTGCCAGCAGCTTGGGGGGGACCACAGATACGCAGTATTTT
J gene: TRBJ2-1; D gene: NA; CDR3 length: 17; V gene: TRBV27; clone size: few; CDR3 protein: CASSSAGSGRFYNEQFF; CDR3 DNA: TGTGCCAGCAGTTCCGCCGGGAGCGGCCGGTTCTACAATGAGCAGTTCTTC
J gene: TRBJ2-4; D gene: NA; CDR3 length: 16; V gene: TRBV12-3/TRBV12-4; clone size: few; CDR3 protein: CASSLDRKGGVNIQYF; CDR3 DNA: TGTGCCAGCAGTTTAGATCGTAAGGGGGGAGTAAACATTCAGTACTTC
J gene: TRBJ2-4; D gene: NA; CDR3 length: 13; V gene: TRBV20-1; clone size: many; CDR3 protein: CSARDFRGNIQYF; CDR3 DNA: TGCAGTGCTAGAGACTTCAGGGGAAACATTCAGTACTTC
J gene: TRBJ1-2; D gene: NA; CDR3 length: 13; V gene: TRBV7-2; clone size: few; CDR3 protein: CASTGNTLYGYTF; CDR3 DNA: TGTGCCAGCACGGGAAACACGCTGTATGGCTACACCTTC
J gene: TRBJ1-1; D gene: NA; CDR3 length: 13; V gene: TRBV10-1; clone size: NA; CDR3 protein: CASSFRKNTEAFF; CDR3 DNA: TGCGCCAGCAGTTTTCGGAAGAACACTGAAGCTTTCTTT
J gene: TRBJ2-7; D gene: NA; CDR3 length: 14; V gene: TRBV30; clone size: many; CDR3 protein: CAWRARADRSEQYF; CDR3 DNA: TGTGCCTGGAGGGCAAGGGCAGACCGAAGCGAGCAGTACTTC
J gene: TRBJ2-7; D gene: NA; CDR3 length: 10; V gene: TRBV2; clone size: NA; CDR3 protein: CASSAYEQYF; CDR3 DNA: TGTGCCAGCAGCGCCTACGAGCAGTACTTC
J gene: TRBJ2-1; D gene: TRBD2; CDR3 length: 16; V gene: TRBV3-1; clone size: NA; CDR3 protein: CASSQDLAGGPPEQFF; CDR3 DNA: TGTGCCAGCAGCCAAGATCTGGCGGGGGGGCCACCTGAGCAGTTCTTC
J gene: TRBJ2-7; D gene: NA; CDR3 length: 15; V gene: TRBV10-3; clone size: few; CDR3 protein: CAISDRSAASYEQYF; CDR3 DNA: TGTGCCATCAGTGATAGGAGCGCCGCCTCCTACGAGCAGTACTTC
J gene: TRBJ1-1; D gene: TRBD1; CDR3 length: 13; V gene: TRBV3-1; clone size: many; CDR3 protein: CASSRQGGGEAFF; CDR3 DNA: TGTGCCAGCAGCCGACAGGGCGGAGGTGAAGCTTTCTTT
J gene: TRBJ2-7; D gene: NA; CDR3 length: 16; V gene: TRBV27; clone size: few; CDR3 protein: CASSDRATYQTNEQYF; CDR3 DNA: TGTGCCAGCAGTGATCGGGCCACCTACCAAACCAACGAGCAGTACTTC
J gene: TRBJ1-1; D gene: NA; CDR3 length: 15; V gene: TRBV4-1; clone size: many; CDR3 protein: CASSRPYTEEVGAFF; CDR3 DNA: TGCGCCAGCAGCCGCCCTTACACAGAGGAGGTCGGAGCTTTCTTT
J gene: TRBJ1-1; D gene: NA; CDR3 length: 11; V gene: TRBV7-9; clone size: few; CDR3 protein: CASHREAEAFF; CDR3 DNA: TGTGCCAGCCACAGGGAAGCTGAAGCTTTCTTT
J gene: TRBJ1-4; D gene: NA; CDR3 length: 15; V gene: TRBV2; clone size: NA; CDR3 protein: CASSESRTVSEKLFF; CDR3 DNA: TGTGCCAGCAGTGAATCAAGGACTGTTAGTGAAAAACTGTTTTTT
J gene: TRBJ2-2; D gene: NA; CDR3 length: 15; V gene: TRBV28; clone size: NA; CDR3 protein: CASSLPGTNTGELFF; CDR3 DNA: TGTGCCAGCAGTTTACCCGGGACGAACACCGGGGAGCTGTTTTTT
J gene: TRBJ1-4; D gene: NA; CDR3 length: 16; V gene: TRBV7-9; clone size: many; CDR3 protein: CASSLSLVSTNEKLFF; CDR3 DNA: TGTGCCAGCAGCTTAAGTTTGGTGTCAACTAATGAAAAACTGTTTTTT
J gene: TRBJ2-7; D gene: NA; CDR3 length: 12; V gene: TRBV3-1; clone size: NA; CDR3 protein: CASSGPGGEQYF; CDR3 DNA: TGTGCCAGCAGCGGTCCCGGAGGCGAGCAGTACTTC
J gene: TRBJ1-2; D gene: NA; CDR3 length: 18; V gene: TRBV5-6; clone size: NA; CDR3 protein: CASSHWGRDYTANYGYTF; CDR3 DNA: TGTGCCAGCAGCCATTGGGGCAGGGATTATACGGCTAACTATGGCTACACCTTC
J gene: TRBJ1-1; D gene: NA; CDR3 length: 13; V gene: TRBV10-1; clone size: many; CDR3 protein: CASSVSGNTEAFF; CDR3 DNA: TGCGCCAGCAGTGTCTCGGGGAACACTGAAGCTTTCTTT
J gene: TRBJ2-7; D gene: NA; CDR3 length: 15; V gene: TRBV7-9; clone size: few; CDR3 protein: CASSAVGRATYEQYF; CDR3 DNA: TGTGCCAGCAGCGCCGTAGGGCGGGCCACCTACGAGCAGTACTTC
J gene: TRBJ2-7; D gene: TRBD1; CDR3 length: 14; V gene: TRBV4-1; clone size: many; CDR3 protein: CASSQTGQGYEQYF; CDR3 DNA: TGCGCCAGCAGCCAAACCGGACAGGGATACGAGCAGTACTTC
J gene: TRBJ2-1; D gene: TRBD1; CDR3 length: 16; V gene: TRBV6-5; clone size: few; CDR3 protein: CASSYSGAGQDNEQFF; CDR3 DNA: TGTGCCAGCAGTTACTCTGGGGCGGGACAGGACAATGAGCAGTTCTTC
J gene: TRBJ2-5; D gene: NA; CDR3 length: 13; V gene: TRBV12-3/TRBV12-4; clone size: NA; CDR3 protein: CASSSSALGTQYF; CDR3 DNA: TGTGCCAGCAGTTCCTCCGCGTTAGGGACCCAGTACTTC
J gene: TRBJ2-5; D gene: NA; CDR3 length: 16; V gene: TRBV5-1; clone size: NA; CDR3 protein: CASSPLGIRKQETQYF; CDR3 DNA: TGCGCCAGCAGTCCACTTGGGATCAGAAAACAAGAGACCCAGTACTTC
J gene: TRBJ2-1; D gene: NA; CDR3 length: 16; V gene: TRBV7-8; clone size: many; CDR3 protein: CASSDRWGSSYNEQFF; CDR3 DNA: TGTGCCAGCAGCGATAGGTGGGGCAGCTCCTACAATGAGCAGTTCTTC
J gene: TRBJ2-2; D gene: NA; CDR3 length: 12; V gene: TRBV5-1; clone size: many; CDR3 protein: CASSHIAGELFF; CDR3 DNA: TGCGCCAGCAGCCATATAGCGGGGGAGCTGTTTTTT
J gene: TRBJ2-5; D gene: TRBD2; CDR3 length: 17; V gene: TRBV28; clone size: few; CDR3 protein: CASSDPLAGTVDETQYF; CDR3 DNA: TGTGCCAGCAGTGATCCCCTAGCGGGAACAGTAGATGAGACCCAGTACTTC
J gene: TRBJ2-6; D gene: NA; CDR3 length: 16; V gene: TRBV28; clone size: NA; CDR3 protein: CASSSGLISGANVLTF; CDR3 DNA: TGTGCCAGCAGTTCCGGACTGATCTCTGGGGCCAACGTCCTGACTTTC